This T cell receptor beta chain stems from a study of cytomegalovirus exposure and HLA in healthy donors. The CDR3 spans 13 residues. The germline V gene encodes CDR1 LNHNV and CDR2 YYDKDF (reference sequence). Trimming cost V 11 bases and J 4 bases; bases outside gene matches: 8. Primers for the PCR totalled 60 Vbeta and 13 Jbeta. The repertoire was sequenced with immunoSEQ multiplex PCR; TCRdb's copy has only in-frame clones and lacks some. Here the sample spans about 180,000 clones, over 75% being singletons. Study findings and constraints: In an earlier analysis, in approximately 570 donors, most V segments appeared productive either ~90% or ~30% of the time. Later on, an analysis showed TCR association rates differing by HLA locus, with DRB1 the most and HLA-C the fewest.

Note on this clone: Its target is unknown.

V usage is TRBV15 and J usage is TRBJ2-5; 9 bases are shared with TRBD2. The material sequenced was PBMCs. The clonotype was recovered from a woman aged 30 to 39 in good health and CMV-seronegative. The CDR3 protein is CAFAGGPLETQYF. DNA for the CDR3: TGTGCCTTCGCGGGGGGGCCTTTAGAGACCCAGTACTTC.